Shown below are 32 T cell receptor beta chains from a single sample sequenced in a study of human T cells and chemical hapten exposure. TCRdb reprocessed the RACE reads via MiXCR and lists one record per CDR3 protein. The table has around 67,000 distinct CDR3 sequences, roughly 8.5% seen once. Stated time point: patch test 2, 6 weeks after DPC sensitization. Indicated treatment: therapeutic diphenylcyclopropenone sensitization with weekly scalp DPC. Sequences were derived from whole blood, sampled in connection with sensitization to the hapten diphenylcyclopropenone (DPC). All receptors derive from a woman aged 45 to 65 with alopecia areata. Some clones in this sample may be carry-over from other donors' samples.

DNA of the CDR3: TGTGCCAGCAGCTTAGAGGCGACGGGAAACTATGGCTACACCTTC. This gives the protein CASSLEATGNYGYTF. The rearrangement uses TRBV7-2 and TRBJ1-2, with D uncertain. The germline V gene has CDR1 SGHTA and CDR2 FQGNSA. Trimming pared 1 base from V and 2 bases from J, leaving 11 bases between. The CDR3 loop spans 15 amino acids. The full variable domain, with the rest looked up from reference TRBV7-2 and TRBJ1-2, is GAGVSQSPSNKVTEKGKDVELRCDPISGHTALYWYRQSLGQGLEFLIYFQGNSAPDKSGLPSDRFSAERTGGSVSTLTIQRTQQEDSAVYLCASSLEATGNYGYTFGSGTRLTVV.

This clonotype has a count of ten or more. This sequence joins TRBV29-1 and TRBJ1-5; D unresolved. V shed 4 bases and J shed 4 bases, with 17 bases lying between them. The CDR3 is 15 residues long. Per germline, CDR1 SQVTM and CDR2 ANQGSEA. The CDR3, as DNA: TGCAGCGTTGCGGACGGGCTCCTGGGGAATCAGCCCCAGCATTTT. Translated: CSVADGLLGNQPQHF.

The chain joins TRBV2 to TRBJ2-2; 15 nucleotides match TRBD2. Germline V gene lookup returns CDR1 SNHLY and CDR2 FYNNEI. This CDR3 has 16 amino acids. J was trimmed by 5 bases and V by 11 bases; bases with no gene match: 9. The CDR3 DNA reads TGTGCCGGTTCCGGGGGACTAGCGGGGGGAACCGGGGAGCTGTTTTTT. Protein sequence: CAGSGGLAGGTGELFF.

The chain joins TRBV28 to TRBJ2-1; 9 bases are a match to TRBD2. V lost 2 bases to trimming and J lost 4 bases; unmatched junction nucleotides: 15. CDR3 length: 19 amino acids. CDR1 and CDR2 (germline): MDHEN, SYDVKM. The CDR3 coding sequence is TGTGCCAGCAGTTTAAGAAGCGGGGGGACTTGGGCCCGATACAATGAGCAGTTCTTC. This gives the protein CASSLRSGGTWARYNEQFF.

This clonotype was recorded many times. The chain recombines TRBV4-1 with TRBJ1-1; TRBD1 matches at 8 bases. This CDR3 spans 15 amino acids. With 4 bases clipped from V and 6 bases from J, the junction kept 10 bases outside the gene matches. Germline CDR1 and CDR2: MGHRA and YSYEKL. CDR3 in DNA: TGCGCCAGCAGCCTACAGGACAGGGTAGGGGCTGAAGCTTTCTTT. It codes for CASSLQDRVGAEAFF.

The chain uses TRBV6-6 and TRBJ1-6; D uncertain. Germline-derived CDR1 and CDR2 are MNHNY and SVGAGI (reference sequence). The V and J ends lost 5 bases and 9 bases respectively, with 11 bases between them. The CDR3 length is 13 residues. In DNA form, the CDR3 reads TGTGCCAGCAGTCCAATGACGAGTTCACCCCTCCACTTT. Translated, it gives CASSPMTSSPLHF.

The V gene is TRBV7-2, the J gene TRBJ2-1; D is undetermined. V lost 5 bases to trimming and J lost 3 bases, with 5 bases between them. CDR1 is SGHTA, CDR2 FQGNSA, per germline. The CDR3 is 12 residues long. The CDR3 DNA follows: TGTGCCAGCAGCCCCTTCTACAATGAGCAGTTCTTC. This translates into CASSPFYNEQFF.

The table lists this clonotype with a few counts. CDR3 amino acids: CASSQGGLADEQYF. CDR3 in DNA: TGTGCCAGCAGCCAAGGAGGCTTGGCGGACGAGCAGTACTTC. V and J are TRBV4-2 and TRBJ2-7; no firm D call. Trimming left V 1 base short and J 5 bases short, with 12 bases between. The germline V gene encodes CDR1 LGHNA and CDR2 YNFKEQ. The CDR3 runs 14 residues.

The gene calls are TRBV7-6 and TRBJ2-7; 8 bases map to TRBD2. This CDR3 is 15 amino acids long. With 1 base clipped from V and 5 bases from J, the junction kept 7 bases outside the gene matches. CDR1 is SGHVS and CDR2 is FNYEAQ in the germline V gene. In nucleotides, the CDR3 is TGTGCCAGCAGCTTAGAAGCGGGAGTATCCCACGAGCAGTACTTC. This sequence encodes CASSLEAGVSHEQYF.

The chain's CDR3 is CSASVAGGEQYF. The CDR3 DNA follows: TGCAGTGCTAGTGTAGCGGGAGGCGAGCAGTACTTC. The chain employs TRBV20-1 and TRBJ2-7, with 10 nucleotides matching TRBD2. The V gene end was trimmed by 3 bases and the J gene end by 6 bases; junction bases not matched to a gene: 2. Germline assignment: CDR1 DFQATT and CDR2 SNEGSKA (reference sequence). This CDR3 has 12 amino acids.

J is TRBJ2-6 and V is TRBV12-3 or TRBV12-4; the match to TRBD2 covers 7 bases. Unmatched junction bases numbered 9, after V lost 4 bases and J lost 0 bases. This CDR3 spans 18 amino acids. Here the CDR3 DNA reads TGTGCCAGCAGTTCACTAGCGTCGCCCAGCTCTGGGGCCAACGTCCTGACTTTC. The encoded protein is CASSSLASPSSGANVLTF.

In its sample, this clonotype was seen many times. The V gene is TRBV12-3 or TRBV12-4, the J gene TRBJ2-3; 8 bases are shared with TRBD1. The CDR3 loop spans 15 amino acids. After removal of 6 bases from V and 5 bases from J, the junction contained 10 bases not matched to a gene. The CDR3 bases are TGTGCCAGCAGAGAGTCAGGGGGCCTTTTAGATACGCAGTATTTT. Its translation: CASRESGGLLDTQYF.

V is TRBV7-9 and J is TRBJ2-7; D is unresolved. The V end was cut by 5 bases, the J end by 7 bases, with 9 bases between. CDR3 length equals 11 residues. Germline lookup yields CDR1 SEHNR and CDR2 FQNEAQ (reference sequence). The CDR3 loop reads CASSPGVEQYF. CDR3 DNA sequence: TGTGCCAGCAGCCCCGGTGTGGAGCAGTACTTC. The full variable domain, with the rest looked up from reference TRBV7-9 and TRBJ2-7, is DTGVSQNPRHKITKRGQNVTFRCDPISEHNRLYWYRQTLGQGPEFLTYFQNEAQLEKSRLLSDRFSAERPKGSFSTLEIQRTEQGDSAMYLCASSPGVEQYFGPGTRLTVT.

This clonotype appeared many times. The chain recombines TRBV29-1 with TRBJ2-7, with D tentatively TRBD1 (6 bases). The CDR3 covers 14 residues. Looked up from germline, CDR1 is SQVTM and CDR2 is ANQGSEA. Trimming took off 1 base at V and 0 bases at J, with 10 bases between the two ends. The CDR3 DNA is TGCAGCGTTGAAGTGGGCAGGGGCTCCTACGAGCAGTACTTC. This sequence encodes CSVEVGRGSYEQYF.

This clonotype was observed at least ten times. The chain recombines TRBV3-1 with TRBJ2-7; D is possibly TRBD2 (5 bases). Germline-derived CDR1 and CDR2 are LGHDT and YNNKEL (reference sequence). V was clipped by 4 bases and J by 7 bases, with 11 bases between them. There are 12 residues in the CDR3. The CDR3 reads CASSPGIGEQYF. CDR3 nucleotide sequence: TGTGCCAGCAGCCCCGGGATTGGTGAGCAGTACTTC.

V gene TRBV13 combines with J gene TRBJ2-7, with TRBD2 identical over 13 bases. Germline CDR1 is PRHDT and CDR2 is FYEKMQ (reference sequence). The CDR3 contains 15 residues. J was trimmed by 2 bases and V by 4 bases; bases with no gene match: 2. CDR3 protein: CASSSGLAGAYEQYF. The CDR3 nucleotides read TGTGCCAGCAGCTCTGGACTAGCGGGGGCCTACGAGCAGTACTTC. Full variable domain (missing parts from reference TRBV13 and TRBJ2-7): AAGVIQSPRHLIKEKRETATLKCYPIPRHDTVYWYQQGPGQDPQFLISFYEKMQSDKGSIPDRFSAQQFSDYHSELNMSSLELGDSALYFCASSSGLAGAYEQYFGPGTRLTVT.

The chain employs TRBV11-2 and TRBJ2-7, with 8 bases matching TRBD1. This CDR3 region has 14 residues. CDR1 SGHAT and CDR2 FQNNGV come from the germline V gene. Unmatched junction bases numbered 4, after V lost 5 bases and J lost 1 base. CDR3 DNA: TGTGCCAGCAGCCCCGGACAGGGATCCTACGAGCAGTACTTC. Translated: CASSPGQGSYEQYF.

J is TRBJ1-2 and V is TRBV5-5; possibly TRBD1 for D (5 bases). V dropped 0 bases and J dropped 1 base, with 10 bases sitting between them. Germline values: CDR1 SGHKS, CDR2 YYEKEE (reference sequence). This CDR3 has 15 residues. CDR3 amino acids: CASSLAAGNNYGYTF. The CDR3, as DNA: TGTGCCAGCAGCTTGGCGGCAGGGAATAACTATGGCTACACCTTC.

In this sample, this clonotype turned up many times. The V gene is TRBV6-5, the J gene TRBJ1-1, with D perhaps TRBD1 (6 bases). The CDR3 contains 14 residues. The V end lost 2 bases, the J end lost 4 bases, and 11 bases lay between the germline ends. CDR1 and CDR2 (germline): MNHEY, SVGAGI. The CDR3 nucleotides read TGTGCCAGCAGTTACGGGGGCGGGGGCACTGAAGCTTTCTTT. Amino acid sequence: CASSYGGGGTEAFF.

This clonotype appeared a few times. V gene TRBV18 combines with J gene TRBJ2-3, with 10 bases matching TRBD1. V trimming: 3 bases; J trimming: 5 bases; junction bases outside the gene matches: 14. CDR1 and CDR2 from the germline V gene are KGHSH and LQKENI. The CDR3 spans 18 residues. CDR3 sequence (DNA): TGTGCCAGCTCACCGGTATTCCGACAGGGGGCTGTTGAAGATACGCAGTATTTT. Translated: CASSPVFRQGAVEDTQYF.

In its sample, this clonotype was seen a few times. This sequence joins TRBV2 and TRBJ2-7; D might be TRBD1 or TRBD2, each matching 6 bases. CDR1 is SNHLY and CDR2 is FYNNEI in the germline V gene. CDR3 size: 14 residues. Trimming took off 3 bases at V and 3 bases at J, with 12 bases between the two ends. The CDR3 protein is CASSDGGTSYEQYF. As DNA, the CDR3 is TGTGCCAGCAGTGACGGAGGGACAAGCTACGAGCAGTACTTC. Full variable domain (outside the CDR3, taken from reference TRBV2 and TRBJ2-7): EPEVTQTPSHQVTQMGQEVILRCVPISNHLYFYWYRQILGQKVEFLVSFYNNEISEKSEIFDDQFSVERPDGSNFTLKIRSTKLEDSAMYFCASSDGGTSYEQYFGPGTRLTVT.

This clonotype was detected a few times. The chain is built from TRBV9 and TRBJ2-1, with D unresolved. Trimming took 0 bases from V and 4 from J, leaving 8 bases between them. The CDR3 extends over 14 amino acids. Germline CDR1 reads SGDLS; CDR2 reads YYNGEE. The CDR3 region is CASSVADGYNEQFF. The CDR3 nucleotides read TGTGCCAGCAGCGTAGCTGACGGTTACAATGAGCAGTTCTTC.

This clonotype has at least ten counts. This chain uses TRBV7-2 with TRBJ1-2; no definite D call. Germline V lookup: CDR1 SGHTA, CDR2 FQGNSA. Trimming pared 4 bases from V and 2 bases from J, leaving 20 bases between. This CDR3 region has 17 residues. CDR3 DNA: TGTGCCAGCAGCTCGACCCCGGTATCTTTAACAAACTATGGCTACACCTTC. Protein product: CASSSTPVSLTNYGYTF.

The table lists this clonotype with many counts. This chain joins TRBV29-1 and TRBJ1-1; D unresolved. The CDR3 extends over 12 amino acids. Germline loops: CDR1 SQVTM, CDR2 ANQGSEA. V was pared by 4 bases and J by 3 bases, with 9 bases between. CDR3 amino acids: CSVVGGHTEAFF. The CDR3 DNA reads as TGCAGCGTTGTAGGTGGGCACACTGAAGCTTTCTTT. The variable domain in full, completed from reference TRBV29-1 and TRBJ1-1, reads SAVISQKPSRDICQRGTSLTIQCQVDSQVTMMFWYRQQPGQSLTLIATANQGSEATYESGFVIDKFPISRPNLTFSTLTVSNMSPEDSSIYLCSVVGGHTEAFFGQGTRLTVV.

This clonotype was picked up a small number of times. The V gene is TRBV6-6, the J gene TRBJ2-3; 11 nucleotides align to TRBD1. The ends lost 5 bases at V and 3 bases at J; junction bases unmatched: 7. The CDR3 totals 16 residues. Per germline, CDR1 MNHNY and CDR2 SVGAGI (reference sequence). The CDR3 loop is CASSRGQGAWTDTQYF. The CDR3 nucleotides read TGTGCCAGCAGTCGAGGACAGGGGGCCTGGACAGATACGCAGTATTTT.

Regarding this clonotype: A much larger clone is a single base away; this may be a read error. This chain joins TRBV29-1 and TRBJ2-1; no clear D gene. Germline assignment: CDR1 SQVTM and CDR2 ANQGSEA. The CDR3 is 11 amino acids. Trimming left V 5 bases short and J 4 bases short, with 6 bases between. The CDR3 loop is CSVHRYNEQFF. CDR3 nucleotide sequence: TGCAGCGTTCATCGATACAATGAGCAGTTCTTC.

The CDR3 reads CATSRVRAGWNQPQHF. In DNA, the CDR3 is TGTGCCACCAGCAGAGTTAGGGCAGGGTGGAATCAGCCCCAGCATTTT. The chain uses TRBV15 and TRBJ1-5; maybe TRBD1 (5 bases). Trimming left V 1 base short and J 4 bases short, with 14 bases between. The CDR3 has 16 residues. CDR1 is LNHNV, CDR2 YYDKDF, per germline (reference sequence).

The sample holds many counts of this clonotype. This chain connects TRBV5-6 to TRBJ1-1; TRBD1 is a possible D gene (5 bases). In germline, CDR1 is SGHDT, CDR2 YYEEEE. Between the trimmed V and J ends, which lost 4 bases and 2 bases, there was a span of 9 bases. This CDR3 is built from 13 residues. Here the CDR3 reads CASSRGGNTEAFF. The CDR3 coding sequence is TGTGCCAGCAGCCGTGGGGGTAACACTGAAGCTTTCTTT. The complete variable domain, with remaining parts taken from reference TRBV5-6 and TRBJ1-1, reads DAGVTQSPTHLIKTRGQQVTLRCSPKSGHDTVSWYQQALGQGPQFIFQYYEEEERQRGNFPDRFSGHQFPNYSSELNVNALLLGDSALYLCASSRGGNTEAFFGQGTRLTVV.

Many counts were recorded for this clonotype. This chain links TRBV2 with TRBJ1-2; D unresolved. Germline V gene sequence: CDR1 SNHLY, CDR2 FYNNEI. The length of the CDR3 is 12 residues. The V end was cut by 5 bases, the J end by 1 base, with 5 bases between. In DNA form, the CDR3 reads TGTGCCAGCAGTCCGGATAACTATGGCTACACCTTC. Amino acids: CASSPDNYGYTF.

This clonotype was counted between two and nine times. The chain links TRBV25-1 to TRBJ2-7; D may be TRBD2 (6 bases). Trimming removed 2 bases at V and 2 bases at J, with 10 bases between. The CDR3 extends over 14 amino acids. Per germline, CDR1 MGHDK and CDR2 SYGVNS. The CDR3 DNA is TGTGCCAGCAGTGAACTCGGGGGTGCCTACGAGCAGTACTTC. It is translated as CASSELGGAYEQYF.

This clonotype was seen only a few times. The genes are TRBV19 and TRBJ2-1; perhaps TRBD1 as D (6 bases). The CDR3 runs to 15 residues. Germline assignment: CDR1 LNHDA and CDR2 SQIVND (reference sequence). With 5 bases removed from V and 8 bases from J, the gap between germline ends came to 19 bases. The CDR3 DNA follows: TGTGCCAGTAGTCTACGACAGGTAGTCCCCGATGAGCAGTTCTTC. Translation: CASSLRQVVPDEQFF.

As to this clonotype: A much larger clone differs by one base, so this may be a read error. The DNA for the CDR3 is TGTGCCAGCAGCCCGACAGGGGGGAAGTCACCCCTCCACTTT. It specifies CASSPTGGKSPLHF. The chain employs TRBV12-3 or TRBV12-4 and TRBJ1-6, with 9 bases fitting TRBD1. J lost 10 bases, V lost 6 bases, and 7 bases had no gene match. CDR3 length: 14 amino acids.